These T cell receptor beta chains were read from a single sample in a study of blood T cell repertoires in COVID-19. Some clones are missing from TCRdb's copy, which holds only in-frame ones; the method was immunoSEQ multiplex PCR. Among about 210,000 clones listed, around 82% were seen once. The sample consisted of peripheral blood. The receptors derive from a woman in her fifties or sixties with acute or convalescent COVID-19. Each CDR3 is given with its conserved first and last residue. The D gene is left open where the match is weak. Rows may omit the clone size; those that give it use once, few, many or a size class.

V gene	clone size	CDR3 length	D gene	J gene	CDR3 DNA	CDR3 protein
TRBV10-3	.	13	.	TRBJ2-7	TGTGCCTCAAAACAGGGGCGGGACTACGAGCAGTACTTC	CASKQGRDYEQYF
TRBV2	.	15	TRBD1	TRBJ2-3	TGTGCCAGCAGCCAGGACAGGGGTCGCACAGATACGCAGTATTTT	CASSQDRGRTDTQYF
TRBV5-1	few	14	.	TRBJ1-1	TGCGCCAGCAGCCCCAGGGAGGAGAACACTGAAGCTTTCTTT	CASSPREENTEAFF
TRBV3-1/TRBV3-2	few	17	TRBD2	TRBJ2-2	TGTGCCAGCAGCCAGGTAGCGGGAAAGGTAAACACCGGGGAGCTGTTTTTT	CASSQVAGKVNTGELFF
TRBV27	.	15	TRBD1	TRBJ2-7	TGTGCCAGCAGTGGGGTATCCGGGACAGGCTACGAGCAGTACTTC	CASSGVSGTGYEQYF
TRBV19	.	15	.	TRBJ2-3	TGTGCCAGTGGAGGAGGGGCCTTCTTCACAGATACGCAGTATTTT	CASGGGAFFTDTQYF
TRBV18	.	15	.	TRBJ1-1	TGTGCCAGCTCACCGATGGCCGGGGACTACACTGAAGCTTTCTTT	CASSPMAGDYTEAFF
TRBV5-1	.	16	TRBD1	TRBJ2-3	TGCGCCAGCAGCTCTATTGACAGGGGGCTGACAGATACGCAGTATTTT	CASSSIDRGLTDTQYF
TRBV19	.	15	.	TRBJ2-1	TGTGCCAGTAGTAATAGGGCTAGCGACTACAATGAGCAGTTCTTC	CASSNRASDYNEQFF
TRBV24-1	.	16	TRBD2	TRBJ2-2	TGTGCCACCAGTGATGAGCGGGAGGCGGGCACCGGGGAGCTGTTTTTT	CATSDEREAGTGELFF
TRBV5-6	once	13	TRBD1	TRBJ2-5	TGTGCCAGCAGCCAGGGGGCCAGGGGGACCCAGTACTTC	CASSQGARGTQYF
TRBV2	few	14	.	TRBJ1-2	TGTGCCAGCAGTGGTGAGGCGCGGGGCTATGGCTACACCTTC	CASSGEARGYGYTF
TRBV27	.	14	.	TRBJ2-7	TGTGCCAGCCTACCCTCGGGACACTCCTACGAGCAGTACTTC	CASLPSGHSYEQYF
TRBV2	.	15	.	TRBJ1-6	TGTGCCAGCAGTGAAGGGCGGACAGTGATCTCACCCCTCCACTTT	CASSEGRTVISPLHF
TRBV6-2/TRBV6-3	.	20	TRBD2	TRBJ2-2	TGTGCCAGCAGTTACTCGACTAGCGGGAGGGGCTCACTACCCACCGGGGAGCTGTTTTTT	CASSYSTSGRGSLPTGELFF
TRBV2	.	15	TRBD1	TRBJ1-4	TGTGCCAGCACCCCAGACAGGGAAGATTGGGAAAAACTGTTTTTT	CASTPDREDWEKLFF
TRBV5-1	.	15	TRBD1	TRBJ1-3	TGCGCCAGCAGCCTAGGACAGGGGGGAAGAAACACCATATATTTT	CASSLGQGGRNTIYF